The rows below give T cell receptor beta chains drawn from one sample of a study of PD-1 blockade in classical Hodgkin lymphoma. TCRdb keeps only in-frame clones here, not all; method: immunoSEQ multiplex PCR. Seen here are approximately 6,400 clones, 78% observed once, and the top ten hold approximately 3.6%. Sequencing was performed on CD4+ T cells from blood, taken at baseline. The receptors shown here come from a human donor with classical Hodgkin lymphoma. The CDR3 runs from the conserved cysteine through the conserved F or W. The D gene is left open where the match is weak. The size entry is marked missing in some rows and otherwise reads once, few, many or a size class.

v_call: TRBV6-5
d_call: .
j_call: TRBJ1-2
clone_size: .
cdr3_aa: CATKQGASGYTF
cdr3_nt: TGTGCCACCAAACAGGGAGCCAGTGGCTACACCTTC

v_call: TRBV11-3
d_call: TRBD2
j_call: TRBJ2-5
clone_size: .
cdr3_aa: CASSSGVRGGTLQETQYF
cdr3_nt: TGTGCCAGCAGCTCAGGGGTACGCGGGGGGACACTCCAAGAGACCCAGTACTTC

v_call: TRBV9
d_call: .
j_call: TRBJ2-1
clone_size: .
cdr3_aa: CASSVEKGPVSYNEQFF
cdr3_nt: TGTGCCAGCAGCGTAGAAAAGGGGCCGGTTTCATACAATGAGCAGTTCTTC

v_call: TRBV29-1
d_call: TRBD1
j_call: TRBJ1-4
clone_size: .
cdr3_aa: CSVEPRDRGEKLFF
cdr3_nt: TGCAGCGTTGAACCGAGGGACAGGGGGGAAAAACTGTTTTTT

v_call: TRBV27
d_call: .
j_call: TRBJ2-3
clone_size: few
cdr3_aa: CASSEGRTDTQYF
cdr3_nt: TGTGCCAGCAGTGAAGGGAGAACAGATACGCAGTATTTT

v_call: TRBV4-1
d_call: .
j_call: TRBJ2-2
clone_size: once
cdr3_aa: CASSRNTGELFF
cdr3_nt: TGCGCCAGCAGCCGGAACACCGGGGAGCTGTTTTTT

v_call: TRBV29-1
d_call: TRBD1
j_call: TRBJ1-1
clone_size: .
cdr3_aa: CSGTGGNTEAFF
cdr3_nt: TGCAGCGGTACAGGGGGGAACACTGAAGCTTTCTTT

v_call: TRBV29-1
d_call: .
j_call: TRBJ2-2
clone_size: .
cdr3_aa: CSVFWASRGGTGELFF
cdr3_nt: TGCAGCGTTTTCTGGGCGTCCAGGGGAGGCACCGGGGAGCTGTTTTTT

v_call: TRBV7-3
d_call: .
j_call: TRBJ2-7
clone_size: once
cdr3_aa: CASSLLGGPDEQYF
cdr3_nt: TGTGCCAGCAGCCTCTTAGGGGGTCCCGACGAGCAGTACTTC

v_call: TRBV28
d_call: .
j_call: TRBJ1-5
clone_size: .
cdr3_aa: CASRPGGPNQPQHF
cdr3_nt: TGTGCCAGCAGACCCGGGGGCCCCAATCAGCCCCAGCATTTT

v_call: TRBV2
d_call: TRBD1
j_call: TRBJ1-5
clone_size: few
cdr3_aa: CASSDRTGGRQPQHF
cdr3_nt: TGTGCCAGCAGTGACCGGACAGGGGGGAGGCAGCCCCAGCATTTT

v_call: TRBV5-3
d_call: TRBD1
j_call: TRBJ1-5
clone_size: .
cdr3_aa: CARSYSTRDRGRRNQPQHF
cdr3_nt: TGTGCCAGAAGCTACTCAACCCGGGACAGGGGGCGACGCAATCAGCCCCAGCATTTT

v_call: TRBV11-2
d_call: .
j_call: TRBJ2-3
clone_size: .
cdr3_aa: CASSLVGLGNTDTQYF
cdr3_nt: TGTGCCAGCAGCTTAGTGGGTCTGGGGAACACAGATACGCAGTATTTT